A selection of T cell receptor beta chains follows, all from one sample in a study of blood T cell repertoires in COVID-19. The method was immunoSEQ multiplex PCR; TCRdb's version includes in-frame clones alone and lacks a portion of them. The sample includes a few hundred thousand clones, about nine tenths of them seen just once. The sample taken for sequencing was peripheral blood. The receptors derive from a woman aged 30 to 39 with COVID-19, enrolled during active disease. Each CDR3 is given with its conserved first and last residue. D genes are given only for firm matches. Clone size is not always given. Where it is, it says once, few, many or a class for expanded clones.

cdr3_aa: CASSLDTGYGYTF; cdr3_nt: TGTGCCAGCAGCTTAGACACTGGCTATGGCTACACCTTC; d_call: NA; clone_size: NA; v_call: TRBV11-2; cdr3_length: 13; j_call: TRBJ1-2
cdr3_aa: CATSDPIYRGRSYNEQFF; cdr3_nt: TGTGCCACCAGTGATCCAATATACAGGGGGAGATCCTACAATGAGCAGTTCTTC; d_call: TRBD1; clone_size: NA; v_call: TRBV24-1; cdr3_length: 18; j_call: TRBJ2-1
cdr3_aa: CASSLVPPGSGAYNEQFF; cdr3_nt: TGTGCCAGCAGCTTAGTTCCCCCGGGCAGCGGAGCCTACAATGAGCAGTTCTTC; d_call: NA; clone_size: NA; v_call: TRBV7-2; cdr3_length: 18; j_call: TRBJ2-1
cdr3_aa: CAISESKDGVMNTEAFF; cdr3_nt: TGTGCCATCAGTGAGTCCAAGGACGGGGTCATGAACACTGAAGCTTTCTTT; d_call: NA; clone_size: NA; v_call: TRBV10-3; cdr3_length: 17; j_call: TRBJ1-1
cdr3_aa: CASSVDSGGYTGELFF; cdr3_nt: TGTGCCAGCAGCGTAGACAGCGGGGGATACACCGGGGAGCTGTTTTTT; d_call: TRBD2; clone_size: NA; v_call: TRBV9; cdr3_length: 16; j_call: TRBJ2-2
cdr3_aa: CASSPSTGENQPQHF; cdr3_nt: TGTGCCAGCTCACCCTCAACAGGGGAAAATCAGCCCCAGCATTTT; d_call: TRBD1; clone_size: NA; v_call: TRBV18; cdr3_length: 15; j_call: TRBJ1-5
cdr3_aa: CASSIQGGTYNSPLHF; cdr3_nt: TGTGCCAGTAGTATACAGGGAGGAACCTATAATTCACCCCTCCACTTT; d_call: NA; clone_size: NA; v_call: TRBV19; cdr3_length: 16; j_call: TRBJ1-6
cdr3_aa: CASRGTVYGYTF; cdr3_nt: TGTGCCAGCAGAGGGACAGTCTATGGCTACACCTTC; d_call: TRBD1; clone_size: NA; v_call: TRBV2; cdr3_length: 12; j_call: TRBJ1-2
cdr3_aa: CATSEGRGYGYTF; cdr3_nt: TGTGCCACCAGTGAGGGGAGGGGCTATGGCTACACCTTC; d_call: NA; clone_size: once; v_call: TRBV24-1; cdr3_length: 13; j_call: TRBJ1-2
cdr3_aa: CASSGLAGGYEQFF; cdr3_nt: TGTGCCAGTAGTGGACTAGCGGGAGGCTATGAGCAGTTCTTC; d_call: TRBD2; clone_size: few; v_call: TRBV19; cdr3_length: 14; j_call: TRBJ2-1
cdr3_aa: CASSDSYSGNTIYF; cdr3_nt: TGTGCCAGCTCGGACAGCTACTCTGGAAACACCATATATTTT; d_call: NA; clone_size: NA; v_call: TRBV28; cdr3_length: 14; j_call: TRBJ1-3
cdr3_aa: CASSQELGGYTGELFF; cdr3_nt: TGTGCCAGCAGCCAAGAACTGGGGGGATACACCGGGGAGCTGTTTTTT; d_call: NA; clone_size: NA; v_call: TRBV3-1/TRBV3-2; cdr3_length: 16; j_call: TRBJ2-2
cdr3_aa: CSVVAGFGELFF; cdr3_nt: TGCAGCGTTGTGGCAGGCTTTGGGGAGCTGTTTTTT; d_call: NA; clone_size: once; v_call: TRBV29-1; cdr3_length: 12; j_call: TRBJ2-2
cdr3_aa: CASSRGDGASYEQYF; cdr3_nt: TGTGCCAGTAGTCGCGGGGACGGAGCCTCCTACGAGCAGTACTTC; d_call: NA; clone_size: NA; v_call: TRBV19; cdr3_length: 15; j_call: TRBJ2-7
cdr3_aa: CASSDLGVETQYF; cdr3_nt: TGTGCCAGCAGTGATTTAGGGGTTGAGACCCAGTACTTC; d_call: NA; clone_size: NA; v_call: TRBV2; cdr3_length: 13; j_call: TRBJ2-5
cdr3_aa: CASGARNTGELFF; cdr3_nt: TGCGCCAGCGGGGCTAGGAACACCGGGGAGCTGTTTTTT; d_call: NA; clone_size: once; v_call: TRBV4-1; cdr3_length: 13; j_call: TRBJ2-2
cdr3_aa: CASSLIAGTGVQPQHF; cdr3_nt: TGTGCCAGCAGCTTAATCGCTGGGACAGGGGTTCAGCCCCAGCATTTT; d_call: TRBD1; clone_size: NA; v_call: TRBV7-2; cdr3_length: 16; j_call: TRBJ1-5
cdr3_aa: CASKSRGGDRPQHF; cdr3_nt: TGTGCCAGTAAGTCTCGTGGGGGGGATCGGCCCCAGCATTTT; d_call: NA; clone_size: once; v_call: TRBV19; cdr3_length: 14; j_call: TRBJ1-5
cdr3_aa: CSVAAGIIYEQYF; cdr3_nt: TGCAGCGTTGCAGCGGGGATAATCTACGAGCAGTACTTC; d_call: TRBD2; clone_size: NA; v_call: TRBV29-1; cdr3_length: 13; j_call: TRBJ2-7
cdr3_aa: CASSLRDRYNEQFF; cdr3_nt: TGTGCCAGCAGCCTTAGGGACAGGTACAATGAGCAGTTCTTC; d_call: TRBD1; clone_size: NA; v_call: TRBV3-1/TRBV3-2; cdr3_length: 14; j_call: TRBJ2-1
cdr3_aa: CSVEGQGLVDTEAFF; cdr3_nt: TGCAGCGTTGAGGGTCAGGGGCTTGTGGACACTGAAGCTTTCTTT; d_call: NA; clone_size: NA; v_call: TRBV29-1; cdr3_length: 15; j_call: TRBJ1-1
cdr3_aa: CASSQGDRGPSGNTIYF; cdr3_nt: TGTGCCAGCAGCCAAGGGGACAGGGGCCCGTCTGGAAACACCATATATTTT; d_call: TRBD1; clone_size: NA; v_call: TRBV14; cdr3_length: 17; j_call: TRBJ1-3
cdr3_aa: CASSTAYGADYEQYF; cdr3_nt: TGTGCCAGTAGTACTGCTTATGGGGCGGACTACGAGCAGTACTTC; d_call: NA; clone_size: once; v_call: TRBV19; cdr3_length: 15; j_call: TRBJ2-7
cdr3_aa: CASSSTLADTQYF; cdr3_nt: TGTGCCAGCAGTTCGACCTTAGCGGATACGCAGTATTTT; d_call: NA; clone_size: NA; v_call: TRBV7-9; cdr3_length: 13; j_call: TRBJ2-3
cdr3_aa: CASRDPGTGPYEQYF; cdr3_nt: TGTGCCAGCAGGGACCCCGGGACAGGGCCCTACGAGCAGTACTTC; d_call: TRBD1; clone_size: NA; v_call: TRBV6-6; cdr3_length: 15; j_call: TRBJ2-7
cdr3_aa: CASSSNRDQPQHF; cdr3_nt: TGTGCCAGCAGCTCCAACAGGGATCAGCCCCAGCATTTT; d_call: NA; clone_size: NA; v_call: TRBV12-3/TRBV12-4; cdr3_length: 13; j_call: TRBJ1-5
cdr3_aa: CASSLGGQAGTDTQYF; cdr3_nt: TGTGCCAGCAGCTTAGGCGGACAGGCAGGCACAGATACGCAGTATTTT; d_call: TRBD1; clone_size: NA; v_call: TRBV13; cdr3_length: 16; j_call: TRBJ2-3
cdr3_aa: CASSVIAGELFF; cdr3_nt: TGTGCCAGCAGCGTCATTGCCGGGGAGCTGTTTTTT; d_call: NA; clone_size: NA; v_call: TRBV9; cdr3_length: 12; j_call: TRBJ2-2
cdr3_aa: CASSISRDRDNSPLHF; cdr3_nt: TGTGCCAGTAGTATCAGCCGGGACAGGGATAATTCACCCCTCCACTTT; d_call: TRBD1; clone_size: NA; v_call: TRBV19; cdr3_length: 16; j_call: TRBJ1-6
cdr3_aa: CASSAGSTDTQYF; cdr3_nt: TGCGCCAGCAGCGCAGGGTCCACAGATACGCAGTATTTT; d_call: NA; clone_size: NA; v_call: TRBV10-1; cdr3_length: 13; j_call: TRBJ2-3
cdr3_aa: CASSGSATSARSYNEQFF; cdr3_nt: TGTGCCAGCAGCGGTTCGGCGACTAGCGCGAGGTCCTACAATGAGCAGTTCTTC; d_call: TRBD2; clone_size: NA; v_call: TRBV5-4; cdr3_length: 18; j_call: TRBJ2-1
cdr3_aa: CASSYQRGSTDTQYF; cdr3_nt: TGTGCCAGCAGCTATCAGCGGGGTAGCACAGATACGCAGTATTTT; d_call: TRBD2; clone_size: NA; v_call: TRBV7-2; cdr3_length: 15; j_call: TRBJ2-3
cdr3_aa: CASSLGGVGHRELFF; cdr3_nt: TGTGCCAGCAGCTTAGGCGGCGTGGGGCACCGGGAGCTGTTTTTT; d_call: NA; clone_size: NA; v_call: TRBV11-2; cdr3_length: 15; j_call: TRBJ2-2
cdr3_aa: CASNAGTGSADTQYF; cdr3_nt: TGTGCCAGCAATGCCGGGACAGGGTCGGCAGATACGCAGTATTTT; d_call: TRBD1; clone_size: NA; v_call: TRBV27; cdr3_length: 15; j_call: TRBJ2-3
cdr3_aa: CASSFLAGGQHEQFF; cdr3_nt: TGTGCCAGCAGCTTCCTAGCGGGGGGTCAGCATGAGCAGTTCTTC; d_call: TRBD2; clone_size: NA; v_call: TRBV13; cdr3_length: 15; j_call: TRBJ2-1
cdr3_aa: CASSRGNYNEQFF; cdr3_nt: TGTGCCAGCAGCAGGGGAAACTACAATGAGCAGTTCTTC; d_call: NA; clone_size: NA; v_call: TRBV6-5; cdr3_length: 13; j_call: TRBJ2-1
cdr3_aa: CASSLGGQGLANYGYTF; cdr3_nt: TGTGCCAGCAGCTTAGGGGGACAGGGGCTAGCTAACTATGGCTACACCTTC; d_call: TRBD1; clone_size: NA; v_call: TRBV13; cdr3_length: 17; j_call: TRBJ1-2
cdr3_aa: CASSSQGSQETQYF; cdr3_nt: TGTGCCAGCAGCTCCCAGGGGAGCCAAGAGACCCAGTACTTC; d_call: NA; clone_size: NA; v_call: TRBV5-4; cdr3_length: 14; j_call: TRBJ2-5
cdr3_aa: CASSLDGFNEKLFF; cdr3_nt: TGCGCCAGCAGCTTGGACGGTTTCAATGAAAAACTGTTTTTT; d_call: NA; clone_size: NA; v_call: TRBV5-1; cdr3_length: 14; j_call: TRBJ1-4
cdr3_aa: CASSHGKGAHGYTF; cdr3_nt: TGTGCCAGCAGTCATGGTAAGGGGGCGCATGGCTACACCTTC; d_call: TRBD1; clone_size: NA; v_call: TRBV6-2/TRBV6-3; cdr3_length: 14; j_call: TRBJ1-2
cdr3_aa: CASSPRTGDTEAFF; cdr3_nt: TGTGCCAGCTCACCCCGAACAGGGGACACTGAAGCTTTCTTT; d_call: TRBD1; clone_size: NA; v_call: TRBV18; cdr3_length: 14; j_call: TRBJ1-1
cdr3_aa: CASSIRDRGTEAFF; cdr3_nt: TGTGCCAGTAGCATCCGGGACAGGGGCACTGAAGCTTTCTTT; d_call: TRBD1; clone_size: NA; v_call: TRBV19; cdr3_length: 14; j_call: TRBJ1-1
cdr3_aa: CASSFRGLQINTGELFF; cdr3_nt: TGTGCCAGCAGCTTCAGGGGGCTGCAGATCAACACCGGGGAGCTGTTTTTT; d_call: TRBD1; clone_size: NA; v_call: TRBV11-3; cdr3_length: 17; j_call: TRBJ2-2
cdr3_aa: CAISEVGQGGNEQFF; cdr3_nt: TGTGCCATCAGTGAGGTTGGACAGGGTGGGAATGAGCAGTTCTTC; d_call: TRBD1; clone_size: NA; v_call: TRBV10-3; cdr3_length: 15; j_call: TRBJ2-1
cdr3_aa: CAWSVQGYEQFF; cdr3_nt: TGTGCCTGGAGTGTACAGGGGTATGAGCAGTTCTTC; d_call: TRBD1; clone_size: once; v_call: TRBV30; cdr3_length: 12; j_call: TRBJ2-1
cdr3_aa: CASSGYTDRETQYF; cdr3_nt: TGTGCCAGCAGCGGATACACAGATAGGGAGACCCAGTACTTC; d_call: NA; clone_size: NA; v_call: TRBV7-9; cdr3_length: 14; j_call: TRBJ2-5
cdr3_aa: CASSSAREGEQFF; cdr3_nt: TGTGCCAGCAGTTCTGCGAGGGAGGGTGAGCAGTTCTTC; d_call: TRBD2; clone_size: NA; v_call: TRBV28; cdr3_length: 13; j_call: TRBJ2-1
cdr3_aa: CASSIWAGQGASPLHF; cdr3_nt: TGTGCCAGTAGTATTTGGGCCGGACAGGGAGCTTCACCCCTCCACTTT; d_call: TRBD1; clone_size: NA; v_call: TRBV19; cdr3_length: 16; j_call: TRBJ1-6
cdr3_aa: CASSWGLSGANVLTF; cdr3_nt: TGCGCCAGCAGCTGGGGGCTTTCTGGGGCCAACGTCCTGACTTTC; d_call: NA; clone_size: NA; v_call: TRBV5-1; cdr3_length: 15; j_call: TRBJ2-6
cdr3_aa: CASSITGQGGKTEAFF; cdr3_nt: TGTGCCAGTAGTATCACCGGACAGGGTGGTAAGACTGAAGCTTTCTTT; d_call: TRBD1; clone_size: NA; v_call: TRBV19; cdr3_length: 16; j_call: TRBJ1-1
cdr3_aa: CASSMGLGSKNYGYTF; cdr3_nt: TGTGCCAGTAGTATGGGCCTGGGTAGTAAAAACTATGGCTACACCTTC; d_call: NA; clone_size: NA; v_call: TRBV19; cdr3_length: 16; j_call: TRBJ1-2
cdr3_aa: CASGPGGRSGNTIYF; cdr3_nt: TGCGCCAGCGGGCCAGGGGGCAGGTCTGGAAACACCATATATTTT; d_call: TRBD1; clone_size: NA; v_call: TRBV5-1; cdr3_length: 15; j_call: TRBJ1-3
cdr3_aa: CASSLDASGGAGDTQYF; cdr3_nt: TGTGCCAGCAGCTTAGACGCTAGCGGGGGGGCGGGAGATACGCAGTATTTT; d_call: TRBD2; clone_size: NA; v_call: TRBV11-2; cdr3_length: 17; j_call: TRBJ2-3
cdr3_aa: CASSPRSGSGTGELFF; cdr3_nt: TGCGCCAGCTCTCCGAGAAGCGGGAGTGGCACCGGGGAGCTGTTTTTT; d_call: TRBD2; clone_size: NA; v_call: TRBV4-3; cdr3_length: 16; j_call: TRBJ2-2
cdr3_aa: CAWSAQFGGQGYTF; cdr3_nt: TGTGCCTGGAGTGCCCAATTCGGGGGGCAGGGCTACACCTTC; d_call: NA; clone_size: NA; v_call: TRBV30; cdr3_length: 14; j_call: TRBJ1-2